This T cell receptor beta chain comes out of a study of blood T cell repertoires in COVID-19. Measured with immunoSEQ multiplex PCR; TCRdb has only the in-frame clones, and not every one. Of 70,000 to 100,000 clones listed, about 88% were seen once; the top ten hold 2.5% to 3.5%. The CDR3 runs 14 residues. In germline, CDR1 is SGHDT, CDR2 YYEEEE. After removal of 2 bases from V and 4 bases from J, the junction contained 4 bases not matched to a gene. In this sample, this clone turned up once. The sample comprised peripheral blood. This sequence was found in a woman older than 75 with acute or convalescent COVID-19. The V call is TRBV5-6, the J call TRBJ2-5; 8 bases fit TRBD2. This CDR3 is CASSFTAGGETQYF. The CDR3 nucleotides are TGTGCCAGCAGCTTTACCGCGGGAGGAGAGACCCAGTACTTC.